The 26 T cell receptor beta chains listed next were all sequenced from one sample in a study of blood T cell repertoires in COVID-19. TCRdb keeps only in-frame clones here, not all; method: immunoSEQ multiplex PCR. The data contain 150,000 to 200,000 clones, around 79% of them seen just once; the ten biggest clones take up around 6%. Material for sequencing was peripheral blood. The source of these receptors is a woman aged 40 to 50 with COVID-19, enrolled during active disease.

V is TRBV2 and J is TRBJ1-1; 8 bases align to TRBD1. The CDR3 has 13 residues. With 7 bases clipped from V and 6 bases from J, the junction kept 7 bases outside the gene matches. The germline V gene has CDR1 SNHLY and CDR2 FYNNEI. CDR3 DNA sequence: TGTGCCAGCAACTTTCTGGACAGGGCTGAAGCTTTCTTT. It translates to CASNFLDRAEAFF.

The CDR3 loop is CASSLDQGAGGYTF. The CDR3 DNA is TGTGCCAGCAGCTTAGATCAGGGGGCAGGTGGCTACACCTTC. J is TRBJ1-2 and V is TRBV7-6; 8 bases align to TRBD1. Germline CDR1 reads SGHVS; CDR2 reads FNYEAQ. This CDR3 is 14 amino acids long. V was clipped by 1 base and J by 7 bases; unmatched bases: 5.

The chain links TRBV7-7 to TRBJ2-5; 8 bases are a match to TRBD2. V gave up 5 bases and J gave up 2 bases; unmatched junction bases: 10. Germline-derived CDR1 and CDR2 are SSHAT and FNYEAQ (reference sequence). This CDR3 spans 16 amino acids. CDR3 amino acids: CASSTGLGGGQETQYF. Written as DNA, the CDR3 is TGTGCCAGCAGCACAGGCCTCGGGGGGGGACAAGAGACCCAGTACTTC.

V is TRBV12-5 and J is TRBJ2-2; perhaps TRBD1 as D (6 bases). The CDR3 sequence is 15 residues long. Between the trimmed V and J ends, which lost 1 base and 7 bases, there was a span of 13 bases. Looked up from germline, CDR1 is LGHNT and CDR2 is FRNRAP. CDR3 residues: CASGLDRVEVGELFF. For the CDR3, the DNA is TGTGCTAGTGGTTTGGACAGGGTTGAGGTCGGGGAGCTGTTTTTT.

The chain recombines TRBV19 with TRBJ2-5; D remains unclear. CDR3 length: 16 amino acids. Between the trimmed V and J ends, which lost 5 bases and 0 bases, there was a span of 16 bases. Germline V gene sequence: CDR1 LNHDA, CDR2 SQIVND (reference sequence). The CDR3 protein is CASSLRTGRYQETQYF. DNA of the CDR3: TGTGCCAGTAGTCTCCGAACTGGTCGGTACCAAGAGACCCAGTACTTC.

The chain joins TRBV5-1 to TRBJ1-5, with D unclear. The V end lost 0 bases, the J end lost 3 bases, and 7 bases lay between the germline ends. Germline lookup yields CDR1 SGHRS and CDR2 YFSETQ. This CDR3 is built from 14 residues. The CDR3 DNA reads as TGCGCCAGCAGCTTGGGAGATGCCAATCAGCCCCAGCATTTT. It encodes CASSLGDANQPQHF.

The sample holds one count of this clone. This chain links TRBV2 with TRBJ2-5; D is unclear. The CDR3 has 12 amino acids. Per the germline V gene, CDR1 is SNHLY and CDR2 is FYNNEI. Trimming stripped 7 bases from V and 4 bases from J, with 10 bases between. The CDR3 reads CASTYGRETQYF. The CDR3 nucleotides read TGTGCCAGCACTTATGGCAGAGAGACCCAGTACTTC.

The chain carries TRBV5-1 and TRBJ2-1, with 9 bases that match TRBD2. With V trimmed by 3 bases and J by 1 base, 5 bases remained unmatched. The CDR3 totals 16 residues. Germline CDR1 reads SGHRS; CDR2 reads YFSETQ. Written as DNA, the CDR3 is TGCGCCAGCAGCTCGGGCGGGGGGGCATCCTACAATGAGCAGTTCTTC. It yields the protein CASSSGGGASYNEQFF.

The chain has TRBV15 and TRBJ2-3; TRBD2 matches 9 bases. The CDR3 is 15 amino acids. Per germline, CDR1 LNHNV and CDR2 YYDKDF (reference sequence). V lost 6 bases, J lost 6 bases, and 10 bases stayed unmatched. The CDR3 loop reads CATRLWTSAWDTQYF. The CDR3 DNA reads TGTGCCACCAGGCTCTGGACTAGCGCCTGGGATACGCAGTATTTT. The full variable domain, rest sourced from reference TRBV15 and TRBJ2-3, is DAMVIQNPRYQVTQFGKPVTLSCSQTLNHNVMYWYQQKSSQAPKLLFHYYDKDFNNEADTPDNFQSRRPNTSFCFLDIRSPGLGDTAMYLCATRLWTSAWDTQYFGPGTRLTVL.

The chain combines TRBV19 with TRBJ2-5; TRBD2 is a possible D gene (5 bases). The germline V gene encodes CDR1 LNHDA and CDR2 SQIVND (reference sequence). The CDR3 has 16 residues. Between the trimmed V and J ends, which lost 3 bases and 4 bases, there was a span of 18 bases. The CDR3: CASSIGGQAPGETQYF. The CDR3 DNA reads TGTGCCAGTAGTATCGGCGGGCAGGCCCCAGGAGAGACCCAGTACTTC.

This chain links TRBV11-3 with TRBJ2-3; D is unresolved. Trimming pared 3 bases from V and 0 bases from J, leaving 7 bases between. The CDR3 is 14 amino acids. Per germline, CDR1 SGHNT and CDR2 YENEEA. The CDR3 nucleotides read TGTGCCAGCAGCTTGGAGACTAGCACAGATACGCAGTATTTT. Translation gives CASSLETSTDTQYF.

This chain's CDR3 is CASSPSWGREPPYEQYF. The CDR3 bases are TGTGCCAGCTCACCAAGCTGGGGACGGGAGCCCCCCTACGAGCAGTACTTC. This sequence joins TRBV18 and TRBJ2-7, with a tentative D call TRBD2 (6 bases). Per germline, CDR1 KGHSH and CDR2 LQKENI. CDR3 length: 17 residues. Trimming removed 2 bases at V and 2 bases at J, with 19 bases between.

This chain connects TRBV9 to TRBJ2-5; D might be TRBD2 (6 bases). Trimming shortened V by 3 bases and J by 1 base, and 10 bases separated the two germline ends. The CDR3 is 14 residues long. The V gene's germline CDR1 is SGDLS and CDR2 YYNGEE. Written as DNA, the CDR3 is TGTGCCAGCAGCGGACTTAGCGGCCAAGAGACCCAGTACTTC. Translating it yields CASSGLSGQETQYF.

The chain joins TRBV5-1 to TRBJ2-7, with 10 bases identical to TRBD1. The trim removed 1 base at V and 3 bases at J, leaving 7 bases unmatched. There are 16 residues in the CDR3. Germline assignment: CDR1 SGHRS and CDR2 YFSETQ. The CDR3 here is CASSLSVGDRGYEQYF. The CDR3, as DNA: TGCGCCAGCAGCTTGTCCGTAGGGGACAGGGGCTACGAGCAGTACTTC. Drawing the rest from reference TRBV5-1 and TRBJ2-7, the complete variable domain is KAGVTQTPRYLIKTRGQQVTLSCSPISGHRSVSWYQQTPGQGLQFLFEYFSETQRNKGNFPGRFSGRQFSNSRSEMNVSTLELGDSALYLCASSLSVGDRGYEQYFGPGTRLTVT.

This sequence joins TRBV27 and TRBJ2-6, with a weak D call TRBD1 (6 bases). V was cut by 7 bases and J by 4 bases, with 17 bases left in between. Germline V lookup: CDR1 MNHEY, CDR2 SMNVEV (reference sequence). This CDR3 is built from 16 residues. CDR3 in amino acids: CASTQGWASGANVLTF. CDR3 bases: TGTGCCAGCACCCAGGGGTGGGCATCCGGGGCCAACGTCCTGACTTTC. Complete variable domain (other parts from reference TRBV27 and TRBJ2-6): EAQVTQNPRYLITVTGKKLTVTCSQNMNHEYMSWYRQDPGLGLRQIYYSMNVEVTDKGDVPEGYKVSRKEKRNFPLILESPSPNQTSLYFCASTQGWASGANVLTFGAGSRLTVL.

The V and J genes are TRBV4-3 and TRBJ1-3; D unresolved. Germline values: CDR1 LGHNA, CDR2 YSLEER. V was clipped by 4 bases and J by 0 bases, with 19 bases between them. CDR3 length: 18 amino acids. The CDR3 reads CASSRTPDGGSSGNTIYF. The CDR3 nucleotides are TGCGCCAGCAGCCGGACCCCGGACGGCGGGAGCTCTGGAAACACCATATATTTT.

The genes are TRBV19 and TRBJ1-4; 7 nucleotides line up with TRBD1. V shed 6 bases, J shed 10 bases, and the junction held 17 bases outside the gene matches. CDR3 length: 16 amino acids. Germline CDR1 LNHDA, CDR2 SQIVND (reference sequence). CDR3: CASSPGTDLSKGKLFF. The CDR3 region has the DNA TGTGCCAGTAGCCCTGGGACAGACCTTTCAAAGGGAAAACTGTTTTTT.

V and J are TRBV4-1 and TRBJ1-1; no definite D call. V lost 5 bases and J lost 0, with 10 bases in between. Germline values: CDR1 MGHRA, CDR2 YSYEKL. CDR3 length: 14 residues. CDR3 DNA sequence: TGCGCCAGCAGCTCAGGCTTTGTGAACACTGAAGCTTTCTTT. This encodes CASSSGFVNTEAFF.

The chain's CDR3 is CASSQGDRGYGYTF. CDR3 nucleotides: TGTGCCAGCAGCCAAGGGGACAGAGGCTATGGCTACACCTTC. This chain uses TRBV28 with TRBJ1-2; 7 bases fit TRBD1. CDR1 is MDHEN and CDR2 is SYDVKM in the germline V gene. V lost 6 bases, J lost 4 bases, and 8 bases stayed unmatched. The CDR3 runs 14 residues.

The chain uses TRBV11-2 and TRBJ2-1; TRBD2 aligns across 12 bases. V lost 6 bases to trimming and J lost 10 bases; unmatched junction nucleotides: 10. Germline CDR1 is SGHAT and CDR2 is FQNNGV. The CDR3 sequence is 15 residues long. CDR3 DNA: TGTGCCAGCAGGTGGCTAGCGGGGGGGTACTACGAGCAGTTCTTC. Translation gives CASRWLAGGYYEQFF.

This clone was seen only once. The chain is built from TRBV5-4 and TRBJ1-2; D may be TRBD1 (5 bases). Germline V gene lookup returns CDR1 SGHNT and CDR2 YYREEE (reference sequence). This CDR3 contains 14 residues. Trimming cost V 0 bases and J 7 bases, with 13 bases left between them. The CDR3: CASSLGQGNGGYTF. Here the CDR3 DNA reads TGTGCCAGCAGCTTGGGGCAGGGCAACGGTGGCTACACCTTC.

This sequence joins TRBV27 and TRBJ2-1; D perhaps matches TRBD2 (6 bases). This CDR3 region has 15 residues. V lost 7 bases and J 3 bases, leaving 16 bases between the germline ends. CDR1 and CDR2 (germline): MNHEY, SMNVEV (reference sequence). Here the CDR3 reads CASTWGESSYNEQFF. The DNA of the CDR3 is TGTGCCAGCACCTGGGGGGAGAGCAGCTACAATGAGCAGTTCTTC.

This clone was observed a few times. CDR3 sequence (DNA): TGCGCCAGCAGCCTCCGGGGACTTCAAGATACGCAGTATTTT. As protein: CASSLRGLQDTQYF. This chain connects TRBV4-1 to TRBJ2-3; possible D gene TRBD2, 6 bases. Germline V gene lookup returns CDR1 MGHRA and CDR2 YSYEKL. V shed 4 bases and J shed 5 bases, with 13 bases lying between them. The CDR3 is made up of 14 amino acids.

The genes are TRBV28 and TRBJ1-1; D is possibly TRBD1 (6 bases). Germline-derived CDR1 and CDR2 are MDHEN and SYDVKM. V lost 5 bases and J lost 7, with 14 bases in between. The CDR3 is made up of 13 amino acids. The CDR3 is CASSPFGQFEAFF. CDR3 DNA: TGTGCCAGCAGTCCCTTCGGACAGTTTGAAGCTTTCTTT.

The V and J genes are TRBV3-1 (or the pseudogene TRBV3-2) and TRBJ1-2; maybe TRBD1 (5 bases). The germline V and J ends were trimmed by 2 bases and 7 bases, with 14 bases remaining between them. There are 14 residues in the CDR3. CDR1 and CDR2 (germline): LGHDT, YNNKEL (reference sequence). CDR3 nucleotide sequence: TGTGCCAGCAGCCAATACACCGGGGGGATTGGCTACACCTTC. Its protein is CASSQYTGGIGYTF.

This CDR3 reads CAISEAGERKGYTF. CDR3 nucleotides: TGTGCCATCAGTGAGGCAGGGGAAAGGAAGGGCTACACCTTC. V gene TRBV10-3 combines with J gene TRBJ1-2; weak D call: TRBD1 (6 bases). This CDR3 spans 14 amino acids. Germline V lookup: CDR1 ENHRY, CDR2 SYGVKD. Trimming cost V 2 bases and J 8 bases, with 15 bases left between them.